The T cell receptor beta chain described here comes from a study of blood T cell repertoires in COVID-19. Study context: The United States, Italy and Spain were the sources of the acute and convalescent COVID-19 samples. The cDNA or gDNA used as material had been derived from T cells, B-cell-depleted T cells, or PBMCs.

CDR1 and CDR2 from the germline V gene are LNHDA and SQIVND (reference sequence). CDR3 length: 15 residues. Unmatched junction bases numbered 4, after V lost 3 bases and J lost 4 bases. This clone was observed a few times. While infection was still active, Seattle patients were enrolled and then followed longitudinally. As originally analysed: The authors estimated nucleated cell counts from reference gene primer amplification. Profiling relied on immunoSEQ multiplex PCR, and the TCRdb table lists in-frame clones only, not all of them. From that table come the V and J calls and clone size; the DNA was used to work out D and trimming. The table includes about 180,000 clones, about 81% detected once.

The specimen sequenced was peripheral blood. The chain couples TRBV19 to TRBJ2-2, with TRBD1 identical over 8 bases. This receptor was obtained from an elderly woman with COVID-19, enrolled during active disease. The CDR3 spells CASSIRQGATGELFF. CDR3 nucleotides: TGTGCCAGTAGTATTAGGCAGGGGGCCACCGGGGAGCTGTTTTTT.